This T cell receptor beta chain derives from a study of shared clonotypes between healthy human individuals. Study-wide background: Per donor, three plates held CD4 naive cells, three held CD4 memory, two held CD8 naive and one held CD8 memory. Overall study results and limits: The study's rarefaction showed incomplete sorted-subset sequencing despite large depth.

Some 27,000 T cell genomes, or approximately 190 ng DNA, went into the sorted-subset replicate PCRs. The table came from immunoSEQ multiplex PCR; TCRdb's copy has only in-frame clones and leaves some out. Altogether 550,000 to 850,000 clones are present, around 74% being singletons, with the ten largest covering over 1.5%. A note on this clone: Its antigen is not known.

Trimming took 5 bases from V and 1 from J; bases not matched to a gene: 3. The CDR3 has 15 residues. Per germline, CDR1 MNHEY and CDR2 SMNVEV (reference sequence). Source material: memory CD4+ T cells sorted from blood. Subset in this sample: CD45RA-negative fraction. The TCR originated in a woman younger than 45 in good health. J is TRBJ2-2 and V is TRBV27; TRBD2 matches 8 bases. This chain's CDR3 is CASSSGRGNTGELFF. The CDR3 coding sequence is TGTGCCAGCAGTAGCGGGAGAGGGAACACCGGGGAGCTGTTTTTT.